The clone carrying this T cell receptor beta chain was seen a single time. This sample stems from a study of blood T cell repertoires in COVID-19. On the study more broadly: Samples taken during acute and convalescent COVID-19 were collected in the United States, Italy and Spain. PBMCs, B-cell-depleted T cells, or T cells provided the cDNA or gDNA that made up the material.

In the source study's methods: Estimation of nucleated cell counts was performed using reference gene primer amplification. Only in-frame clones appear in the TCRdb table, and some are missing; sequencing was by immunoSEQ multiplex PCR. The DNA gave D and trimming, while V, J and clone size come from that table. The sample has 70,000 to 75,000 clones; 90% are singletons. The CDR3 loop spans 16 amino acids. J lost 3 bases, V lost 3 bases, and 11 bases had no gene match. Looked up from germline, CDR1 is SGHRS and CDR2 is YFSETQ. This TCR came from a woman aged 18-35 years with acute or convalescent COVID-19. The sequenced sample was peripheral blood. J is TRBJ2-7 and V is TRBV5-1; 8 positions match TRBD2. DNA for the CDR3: TGCGCCAGCAGCTCAAGGTCCGGGACTAGATACTACGAGCAGTACTTC. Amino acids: CASSSRSGTRYYEQYF.